This T cell receptor (beta chain) was retrieved from a study of control samples from healthy donors and cancer patients. Sequenced by immunoSEQ multiplex PCR; TCRdb stores in-frame clones only, minus some. The sample has approximately 160,000 clones, 93% seen once; the top ten hold over 3.5%. The receptor's source is a woman aged 55-70 years in good health. The specimen sequenced was blood.

Here the CDR3 reads CASSHPKQGSGYEQYF. CDR3 sequence (DNA): TGTGCCAGCAGCCACCCTAAACAGGGATCCGGGTACGAGCAGTACTTC. The genes are TRBV3-1 (or the pseudogene TRBV3-2) and TRBJ2-7; tentative D call: TRBD1 (6 bases). The germline CDR1 and CDR2 sequences are LGHDT and YNNKEL (reference sequence). Trimming stripped 3 bases from V and 4 bases from J, with 19 bases between. The CDR3 is 16 amino acids.